This passage covers 19 T cell receptor beta chains from one sample sequenced in a study of blood T cell repertoires in COVID-19. Data came from immunoSEQ multiplex PCR; TCRdb stores just in-frame clones and leaves some out. The table has around 320,000 clones, roughly nine tenths seen once; the top ten hold approximately 12%. The sequenced sample consisted of peripheral blood. The receptors here all came from a woman under 40 with COVID-19, enrolled during active disease.

V and J are TRBV3-1 (or the pseudogene TRBV3-2) and TRBJ2-2; 8 positions agree with TRBD2. V lost 1 base and J lost 2; bases outside the gene matches: 3. The CDR3 contains 16 residues. In germline, CDR1 is LGHDT, CDR2 YNNKEL (reference sequence). CDR3 in DNA: TGTGCCAGCAGCCAAGGGCTAGCGGGTAACACCGGGGAGCTGTTTTTT. It codes for CASSQGLAGNTGELFF.

The V call is TRBV5-1, the J call TRBJ2-7, with 9 bases identical to TRBD2. The CDR3 has 15 amino acids. The V segment lost 3 bases and the J segment 1 base; nucleotides outside the gene matches: 5. From germline, CDR1 is SGHRS and CDR2 YFSETQ. CDR3 DNA sequence: TGCGCCAGCAGCTCCTCTAGCGGGGCATCCTACGAGCAGTACTTC. Translating gives CASSSSSGASYEQYF.

The chain employs TRBV3-1 (or the pseudogene TRBV3-2) and TRBJ1-1; D is ambiguous. Per the germline V gene, CDR1 is LGHDT and CDR2 is YNNKEL (reference sequence). The CDR3 length is 11 residues. V lost 4 bases, J lost 10 bases, and 10 bases lay in between. The CDR3 DNA reads TGTGCCAGCAGCCTACGGTCCGCAGCTTTCTTT. It specifies CASSLRSAAFF.

This chain connects TRBV28 to TRBJ1-2, with a tentative D call TRBD1 (6 bases). The CDR3 runs 15 residues. CDR1 MDHEN and CDR2 SYDVKM come from the germline V gene. The V gene lost 6 bases and the J gene lost 4 bases, with 18 bases spanning the gap. CDR3 sequence (DNA): TGTGCCAGCAGAGACACAGGGACCAACTTCTATGGCTACACCTTC. As protein: CASRDTGTNFYGYTF.

The rearrangement joins TRBV5-4 to TRBJ1-1, with D possibly TRBD1 on 5 matching bases. Germline V CDR1 and CDR2: SGHNT, YYREEE (reference sequence). The CDR3 runs to 14 residues. V was cut by 4 bases and J by 0 bases, with 10 bases left in between. The CDR3 nucleotides are TGTGCCAGCAGCACGGGGGGTTTGAACACTGAAGCTTTCTTT. It is translated as CASSTGGLNTEAFF.

This chain links TRBV18 with TRBJ1-2; 9 bases are a match to TRBD1. The CDR3 sequence is 15 residues long. V dropped 3 bases and J dropped 3; count of bases not matched to a gene: 5. CDR1 and CDR2 (germline): KGHSH, LQKENI. The CDR3 region is CASSPGTGRYYGYTF. The CDR3 DNA reads TGTGCCAGCTCACCGGGGACAGGGAGGTACTATGGCTACACCTTC.

This chain links TRBV5-4 with TRBJ2-1, with 11 positions matching TRBD2. V gave up 5 bases and J gave up 15 bases; unmatched junction bases: 16. The germline gives CDR1 SGHNT, CDR2 YYREEE (reference sequence). This CDR3 has 15 amino acids. The CDR3 protein is CASSGSGGVRFPLFF. CDR3 in DNA: TGTGCCAGCAGTGGTAGCGGGGGGGTCCGTTTCCCTCTGTTCTTC.

This chain uses TRBV11-2 with TRBJ1-4; 7 nucleotides line up with TRBD1. CDR1 SGHAT and CDR2 FQNNGV come from the germline V gene. The CDR3 runs 15 residues. V was pared by 4 bases and J by 6 bases, with 8 bases of the junction left unmatched. The CDR3 here is CASSSPGRGYEKLFF. The DNA for the CDR3 is TGTGCCAGCAGCTCTCCGGGCAGGGGGTATGAAAAACTGTTTTTT.

The rearrangement uses TRBV27 and TRBJ1-6; no clear D gene. The CDR3 is 16 residues long. V was shortened by 5 bases and J by 3 bases, with 14 bases between the two germline ends. Germline V gene lookup returns CDR1 MNHEY and CDR2 SMNVEV (reference sequence). CDR3 protein: CASSAAGSHYNSPLHF. CDR3 nucleotide sequence: TGTGCCAGCAGTGCCGCGGGATCTCACTATAATTCACCCCTCCACTTT.

This sequence joins TRBV10-1 and TRBJ2-5; D possibly corresponds to TRBD2 (5 bases). The V end lost 4 bases, the J end lost 1 base, and 13 bases lay between the germline ends. From germline, CDR1 is WNHNN and CDR2 SYGVQD (reference sequence). CDR3 length: 15 residues. The CDR3 region has the DNA TGCGCCAGCAGTGGTACGGGGAAGCCCCAAGAGACCCAGTACTTC. It translates to CASSGTGKPQETQYF.

The chain joins TRBV5-1 to TRBJ1-1; TRBD1 matches at 12 bases. V trimming: 4 bases; J trimming: 0 bases; junction bases outside the gene matches: 4. Germline-derived CDR1 and CDR2 are SGHRS and YFSETQ. This CDR3 contains 16 residues. For the CDR3, the DNA is TGCGCCAGCAGCCTAGGGACAGGGGGCGTGAACACTGAAGCTTTCTTT. It yields the protein CASSLGTGGVNTEAFF.

About this clone itself: The same CDR3 arises from other DNA sequences in this sample as well. The chain links TRBV7-9 to TRBJ1-2; D ambiguous. The germline CDR1 and CDR2 sequences are SEHNR and FQNEAQ (reference sequence). Trimming took off 4 bases at V and 6 bases at J, with 15 bases between the two ends. This CDR3 has 14 residues. Here the CDR3 reads CASSSRGNMDGYTF. DNA for the CDR3: TGTGCCAGCAGCTCCCGAGGTAACATGGATGGCTACACCTTC.

In its sample, this clone was seen once. V usage is TRBV6-5 and J usage is TRBJ2-5, with a possible D match to TRBD1 (6 bases). The germline V gene has CDR1 MNHEY and CDR2 SVGAGI. Trimming stripped 5 bases from V and 0 bases from J, with 10 bases between. The CDR3 is 14 residues long. The CDR3 reads CASSRTVYQETQYF. CDR3 sequence (DNA): TGTGCCAGCAGTAGGACAGTGTACCAAGAGACCCAGTACTTC.

The gene calls are TRBV10-2 and TRBJ1-5; D is unclear. The CDR3 spans 12 residues. The germline V gene encodes CDR1 WSHSY and CDR2 SAAADI. V dropped 2 bases and J dropped 7 bases, with 6 bases sitting between them. The CDR3 DNA is TGCGCCAGCAGTGAGGCCGGGCAGCCCCAGCATTTT. Translating gives CASSEAGQPQHF.

The rearrangement links TRBV19 to TRBJ1-2; D uncertain. Germline assignment: CDR1 LNHDA and CDR2 SQIVND (reference sequence). V was cut by 3 bases and J by 2 bases, with 13 bases left in between. This CDR3 region has 15 residues. CDR3: CASSIPPTQNYGYTF. The CDR3 region has the DNA TGTGCCAGTAGTATCCCACCGACTCAAAACTATGGCTACACCTTC.

This clone was found once. V gene TRBV2 combines with J gene TRBJ1-2; D gene ambiguous. The CDR3 contains 15 residues. Germline V lookup: CDR1 SNHLY, CDR2 FYNNEI. V dropped 3 bases and J dropped 2 bases, with 13 bases sitting between them. The CDR3 is CASSEPQSLNYGYTF. In DNA, the CDR3 is TGTGCCAGCAGTGAGCCGCAGTCGTTAAACTATGGCTACACCTTC.

The chain has TRBV2 and TRBJ1-6, with 8 bases fitting TRBD1. Unmatched junction bases numbered 5, after V lost 5 bases and J lost 14 bases. Germline CDR1 reads SNHLY; CDR2 reads FYNNEI. The CDR3 is made up of 12 amino acids. CDR3 sequence (DNA): TGTGCCAGCAGTTCGGACAGGGCGGCCCTCCACTTT. Translation gives CASSSDRAALHF. Full variable domain (remainder filled in from reference TRBV2 and TRBJ1-6): EPEVTQTPSHQVTQMGQEVILRCVPISNHLYFYWYRQILGQKVEFLVSFYNNEISEKSEIFDDQFSVERPDGSNFTLKIRSTKLEDSAMYFCASSSDRAALHFGNGTRLTVT.

The chain joins TRBV10-1 to TRBJ2-3; D unresolved. Germline V gene lookup returns CDR1 WNHNN and CDR2 SYGVQD (reference sequence). The CDR3 runs 13 residues. The germline V and J ends were trimmed by 4 bases and 4 bases, with 9 bases remaining between them. The CDR3 region has the DNA TGCGCCAGCAGTGCGCACCTATCAGATACGCAGTATTTT. Amino acids: CASSAHLSDTQYF.

V and J are TRBV18 and TRBJ1-1; 8 bases are shared with TRBD1. Germline V lookup: CDR1 KGHSH, CDR2 LQKENI. This CDR3 is built from 15 residues. Trimming cost V 3 bases and J 1 base; bases outside gene matches: 4. CDR3 region: CASSPRTGPNTEAFF. The CDR3 nucleotides read TGTGCCAGCTCACCGAGGACAGGGCCGAACACTGAAGCTTTCTTT.